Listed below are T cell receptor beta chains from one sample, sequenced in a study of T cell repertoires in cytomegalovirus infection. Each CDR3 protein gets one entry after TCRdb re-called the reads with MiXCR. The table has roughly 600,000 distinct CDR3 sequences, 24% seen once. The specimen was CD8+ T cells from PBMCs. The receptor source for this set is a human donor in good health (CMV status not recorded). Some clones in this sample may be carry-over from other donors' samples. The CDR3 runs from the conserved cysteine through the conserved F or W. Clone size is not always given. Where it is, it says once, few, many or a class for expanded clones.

CDR3: CATIVGGDLSDTQYF; length: 15; J: TRBJ2-3; V: TRBV19; size: few
CDR3: CSVFSTSMVSYNEQFF; length: 16; J: TRBJ2-1; V: TRBV20-1; size: .
CDR3: CASSVKDVFYSGANVLTF; length: 18; J: TRBJ2-6; V: TRBV6-1; size: .
CDR3: CAIRTGTDKNYGYTF; length: 15; J: TRBJ1-2; V: TRBV10-3; size: .
CDR3: CASSYLGSEQFF; length: 12; J: TRBJ2-1; V: TRBV6-2/TRBV6-3; size: few
CDR3: CASSLGWFRQSSPLHF; length: 16; J: TRBJ1-6; V: TRBV5-1; size: few
CDR3: CASSLFAGELAQYF; length: 14; J: TRBJ2-5; V: TRBV7-8; size: many
CDR3: CASSLAGMPNNEQFF; length: 15; J: TRBJ2-1; V: TRBV12-3/TRBV12-4; size: .
CDR3: CASSHAGGRLQPQHF; length: 15; J: TRBJ1-5; V: TRBV4-1; size: .
CDR3: CASNRDSSGNTIYF; length: 14; J: TRBJ1-3; V: TRBV7-2; size: many
CDR3: CASSYTDNTGELFF; length: 14; J: TRBJ2-2; V: TRBV27; size: few
CDR3: CAISESKVPRSPRTQYF; length: 17; J: TRBJ2-5; V: TRBV10-3; size: .
CDR3: CSAYGPSGITDTQYF; length: 15; J: TRBJ2-3; V: TRBV20-1; size: once
CDR3: CSVEGGTWALADGYTF; length: 16; J: TRBJ1-2; V: TRBV29-1; size: many
CDR3: CASSLLPGYNEQFF; length: 14; J: TRBJ2-1; V: TRBV12-3/TRBV12-4; size: .
CDR3: CASSPGAGTWNTEAFF; length: 16; J: TRBJ1-1; V: TRBV7-3; size: few
CDR3: CASSNRQGSSYNEQFF; length: 16; J: TRBJ2-1; V: TRBV7-9; size: many
CDR3: CANQLMGQSSTDTQYF; length: 16; J: TRBJ2-3; V: TRBV7-9; size: few
CDR3: CASSPWTGEYSPLHF; length: 15; J: TRBJ1-6; V: TRBV28; size: few
CDR3: CASSQEGAGQPQHF; length: 14; J: TRBJ1-5; V: TRBV4-1; size: many
CDR3: CASSDPGQGYEQYF; length: 14; J: TRBJ2-7; V: TRBV2; size: .
CDR3: CSVNSGTGGPHEQFF; length: 15; J: TRBJ2-1; V: TRBV29-1; size: .
CDR3: CSARGLAGDFYNEQFF; length: 16; J: TRBJ2-1; V: TRBV20-1; size: .
CDR3: CASSTGGPGGYTF; length: 13; J: TRBJ1-2; V: TRBV10-2; size: few
CDR3: CASSLIAGSGQPQHF; length: 15; J: TRBJ1-5; V: TRBV27; size: .
CDR3: CATGTSLSYEQYF; length: 13; J: TRBJ2-7; V: TRBV7-4; size: few
CDR3: CASSLSNDKSEPQHF; length: 15; J: TRBJ1-5; V: TRBV7-9; size: .
CDR3: CSVQGGTGAFF; length: 11; J: TRBJ1-1; V: TRBV29-1; size: .
CDR3: CATSSGRDGTTGELFF; length: 16; J: TRBJ2-2; V: TRBV15; size: .
CDR3: CASSPRHTYSNQPQHF; length: 16; J: TRBJ1-5; V: TRBV4-2; size: .
CDR3: CSARDLAGGPIDTQYF; length: 16; J: TRBJ2-3; V: TRBV20-1; size: .
CDR3: CASRDRGFTGELFF; length: 14; J: TRBJ2-2; V: TRBV5-1; size: .
CDR3: CASSVGESSYNSPLHF; length: 16; J: TRBJ1-6; V: TRBV5-1; size: .
CDR3: CASSFSGGHGNEQFF; length: 15; J: TRBJ2-1; V: TRBV7-2; size: many
CDR3: CSASTDRGTEAFF; length: 13; J: TRBJ1-1; V: TRBV20-1; size: many
CDR3: CSAREDGMWRGQKNSPLHF; length: 19; J: TRBJ1-6; V: TRBV20-1; size: .